A selection of T cell receptor beta chains follows, all from one sample in a study of a mutant IDH1 vaccine in newly diagnosed glioma. No antigens are known for them. Repertoires were generated with immunoSEQ multiplex PCR, while TCRdb's copy carries only in-frame clones and drops some. The table has around 56,000 clones, approximately 78% seen once. The starting material was PBMCs, obtained from a glioma patient whose treatment included an IDH1 peptide vaccine. The source of these receptors is a woman aged 40 to 50 with glioma. Some clones in this sample may be carry-over from other donors' samples. The CDR3 runs from the conserved cysteine through the conserved F or W. The D gene is left open where the match is weak. Clone size is stated in some rows and not others, as once, few, many or a class when expanded.

cdr3_aa cdr3_nt j_call v_call d_call clone_size
CASTSGATYTGELFF TGTGCCAGTACCTCGGGGGCGACTTACACCGGGGAGCTGTTTTTT TRBJ2-2 TRBV9 NA NA
CASSSWSQGINEQFF TGTGCCAGCAGCTCTTGGTCACAGGGGATTAATGAGCAGTTCTTC TRBJ2-1 TRBV7-8 TRBD1 NA
CASSISGGAYEQYF TGTGCCAGCAGCATTAGCGGGGGGGCCTACGAGCAGTACTTC TRBJ2-7 TRBV14 TRBD2 NA
CASSDRGRYYGYTF TGTGCCAGCAGTGACAGGGGGCGATACTATGGCTACACCTTC TRBJ1-2 TRBV6-6 TRBD1 NA
CASSAGPDRRLEKLFF TGTGCCAGCAGCGCTGGGCCCGACAGGCGGTTGGAAAAACTGTTTTTT TRBJ1-4 TRBV7-6 NA few
CASSLVGGRETQYF TGTGCCAGCAGCTTGGTCGGGGGCCGGGAGACCCAGTACTTC TRBJ2-5 TRBV5-6 NA NA
CASGFTDTQYF TGTGCTAGTGGTTTTACAGATACGCAGTATTTT TRBJ2-3 TRBV12-5 NA NA
CAIRNRDRDGGYTF TGTGCCATCAGGAACAGGGACAGGGACGGTGGCTACACCTTC TRBJ1-2 TRBV10-3 TRBD1 NA
CASSVGQGNSPLHF TGTGCCAGCAGCGTAGGGCAGGGGAATTCACCCCTCCACTTT TRBJ1-6 TRBV9 NA NA
CASSQGWDSTEQYF TGTGCCAGCAGCCAGGGTTGGGACAGCACCGAGCAGTACTTC TRBJ2-7 TRBV4-2 TRBD1 NA
CASSVDSGYGYTF TGTGCCAGCAGCGTTGACAGCGGCTATGGCTACACCTTC TRBJ1-2 TRBV2 NA NA
CASSLGQYSNQPQHF TGTGCCAGCAGCTTGGGACAGTATAGCAATCAGCCCCAGCATTTT TRBJ1-5 TRBV5-8 NA NA
CASSFGHLKTQYF TGTGCCAGCAGCTTCGGTCACCTAAAGACCCAGTACTTC TRBJ2-5 TRBV7-6 NA few
CASSYSQGLNQPQHF TGTGCCAGCAGTTACTCCCAGGGCTTGAATCAGCCCCAGCATTTT TRBJ1-5 TRBV6-5 NA NA
CASIAGGRGYTF TGTGCCAGCATCGCAGGGGGCCGTGGCTACACCTTC TRBJ1-2 TRBV6-1 TRBD1 NA
CASSDRGRNSPLHF TGTGCCAGCAGTGACAGGGGACGGAATTCACCCCTCCACTTT TRBJ1-6 TRBV25-1 NA NA
CASSVETGLSTDTQYF TGTGCCAGCAGCGTAGAAACTGGACTTAGCACAGATACGCAGTATTTT TRBJ2-3 TRBV9 NA NA
CASSLVGLENTEAFF TGTGCCAGCAGCTTAGTTGGGTTGGAGAACACTGAAGCTTTCTTT TRBJ1-1 TRBV7-6 NA NA
CASSFETSGLKDTQYF TGTGCCAGCAGTTTCGAGACTAGCGGTTTAAAAGATACGCAGTATTTT TRBJ2-3 TRBV27 TRBD2 NA
CASSSRGVQNTEAFF TGCGCCAGCAGTTCCCGGGGGGTCCAGAACACTGAAGCTTTCTTT TRBJ1-1 TRBV5-1 NA many
CASSPPLDRGTEQYF TGTGCCAGCAGCCCCCCCCTAGACAGGGGGACCGAGCAGTACTTC TRBJ2-7 TRBV5-4 TRBD1 NA
CASTEGAGTYGYTF TGCGCCAGCACCGAAGGGGCAGGGACTTATGGCTACACCTTC TRBJ1-2 TRBV5-1 NA few
CASSTGGEWTGELFF TGTGCCAGTTCTACAGGGGGCGAATGGACCGGGGAGCTGTTTTTT TRBJ2-2 TRBV19 TRBD1 NA
CSARDYPEQYF TGCAGTGCTAGAGATTACCCCGAGCAGTACTTC TRBJ2-7 TRBV20-1 NA few
CASGLGQGEIDGYTF TGTGCTAGTGGTTTAGGGCAGGGCGAAATAGACGGCTACACCTTC TRBJ1-2 TRBV12-5 NA NA
CSVGGAKDQPQHF TGCAGCGTTGGCGGGGCGAAGGATCAGCCCCAGCATTTT TRBJ1-5 TRBV29-1 NA NA
CASSFAEGTDTQYF TGTGCTAGCAGCTTTGCAGAGGGGACAGATACGCAGTATTTT TRBJ2-3 TRBV7-7 NA NA
CASSLGPRGGNTQYF TGTGCCAGCAGCTTAGGGCCTCGGGGGGGAAATACGCAGTATTTT TRBJ2-3 TRBV7-9 TRBD2 NA
CASSEHVAYEQYF TGTGCCAGCAGTGAGCACGTAGCCTACGAGCAGTACTTC TRBJ2-7 TRBV6-6 NA NA
CAWRSSGSSSYEQYF TGTGCCTGGAGGAGCTCAGGGTCGAGCTCCTACGAGCAGTACTTC TRBJ2-7 TRBV30 NA NA
CAWKGGPSSYEQYF TGTGCCTGGAAAGGAGGTCCATCCTCCTACGAGCAGTACTTC TRBJ2-7 TRBV30 NA NA
CASTRTGQATYNEQFF TGTGCCAGCACCCGAACGGGACAGGCGACCTACAATGAGCAGTTCTTC TRBJ2-1 TRBV2 TRBD1 NA
CASSTGPSGNTIYF TGCGCCAGCAGCACGGGACCCTCTGGAAACACCATATATTTT TRBJ1-3 TRBV5-1 NA few
CAGRQGEETEAFF TGTGCCGGCCGACAGGGAGAGGAAACTGAAGCTTTCTTT TRBJ1-1 TRBV6-6 TRBD1 NA
CASSSGGLRSPLHF TGTGCCAGCAGCTCCGGGGGTCTCAGGTCACCCCTCCACTTT TRBJ1-6 TRBV7-9 NA NA